These T cell receptor beta chains were read from a single sample in a study of a mutant IDH1 vaccine in newly diagnosed glioma. Measured with immunoSEQ multiplex PCR; TCRdb has only the in-frame clones, and not every one. The sample carries over 75,000 clones, around four fifths recorded once. The sample was PBMCs, taken from a glioma patient treated with radiotherapy, temozolomide or both. Receptors were obtained from a man aged 40-50 years with glioma. CDR3s include the opening cysteine and the closing phenylalanine or tryptophan. A D gene is named only where the DNA matches it firmly. Clone sizes are given selectively: once, few, many, or a class where the clone is expanded.

14	.	TRBV19	.	TRBJ1-1	CASSSLGMNTEAFF	TGTGCCAGTAGTTCCCTAGGGATGAACACTGAAGCTTTCTTT
15	.	TRBV7-3	TRBD1	TRBJ2-5	CASSSSGTGQETQYF	TGTGCCAGCAGCTCGTCCGGGACAGGGCAAGAGACCCAGTACTTC
13	.	TRBV7-9	.	TRBJ2-3	CASSYSSTDTQYF	TGTGCCAGCAGCTATTCCAGCACAGATACGCAGTATTTT
17	.	TRBV5-1	.	TRBJ2-3	CASSSGARASSTDTQYF	TGCGCCAGCAGCTCTGGGGCTCGGGCTAGCAGCACAGATACGCAGTATTTT
14	.	TRBV2	TRBD1	TRBJ2-2	CASSDRGDTGELFF	TGTGCCAGCTCCGACAGGGGAGACACCGGGGAGCTGTTTTTT
14	.	TRBV6-5	.	TRBJ1-3	CASRRTTSGNTIYF	TGTGCCAGCAGACGGACCACCTCTGGAAACACCATATATTTT
14	.	TRBV19	TRBD1	TRBJ2-1	CASSPRTGGNEQFF	TGTGCCAGTAGTCCAAGGACAGGGGGCAATGAGCAGTTCTTC
18	.	TRBV9	TRBD2	TRBJ2-1	CASSEFGLAGDESGEQFF	TGTGCCAGCAGCGAGTTCGGACTAGCGGGAGACGAATCGGGTGAGCAGTTCTTC
17	few	TRBV19	TRBD1	TRBJ1-5	CASSIKYRGKSNQPQHF	TGTGCCAGTAGTATAAAATACAGGGGGAAGAGCAATCAGCCCCAGCATTTT
16	.	TRBV7-2	.	TRBJ2-1	CASSRESGWNYNEQFF	TGTGCCAGCAGCCGAGAGAGCGGGTGGAACTACAATGAGCAGTTCTTC
14	.	TRBV2	.	TRBJ2-1	CASSASSPPNEQFF	TGTGCCAGCAGTGCTAGCAGTCCCCCCAATGAGCAGTTCTTC
13	.	TRBV5-4	.	TRBJ2-7	CASSLDRDYEQYF	TGTGCCAGCAGCTTGGACAGAGACTACGAGCAGTACTTC
14	.	TRBV27	.	TRBJ2-6	CASSFRTGANVLTF	TGTGCCAGCAGTTTTCGAACTGGGGCCAACGTCCTGACTTTC
12	few	TRBV5-4	.	TRBJ1-5	CASSFRDQPQHF	TGTGCCAGCAGCTTTAGGGATCAGCCCCAGCATTTT
13	.	TRBV2	TRBD2	TRBJ2-2	CASSTRGDGELFF	TGTGCCAGCAGTACCCGGGGGGACGGGGAGCTGTTTTTT
15	.	TRBV7-2	.	TRBJ2-1	CASSLGSPDYNEQFF	TGTGCCAGCAGCTTAGGATCGCCCGATTACAATGAGCAGTTCTTC
13	.	TRBV6-5	.	TRBJ1-1	CASTPIWNSEAFF	TGTGCCAGCACCCCAATATGGAACTCTGAAGCTTTCTTT
13	few	TRBV12-5	.	TRBJ2-1	CASGFTGRGEQFF	TGTGCTAGTGGCTTCACAGGGAGGGGTGAGCAGTTCTTC
16	.	TRBV2	TRBD1	TRBJ2-7	CASSGGTGRSGYEQYF	TGTGCCAGCAGTGGGGGGACAGGGCGAAGTGGATACGAGCAGTACTTC
14	.	TRBV7-2	TRBD2	TRBJ2-1	CASSLGTSGDEQFF	TGTGCCAGCAGCCTAGGGACTAGCGGGGATGAGCAGTTCTTC
12	.	TRBV2	.	TRBJ1-1	CASRYMNTEAFF	TGTGCCAGCAGGTACATGAACACTGAAGCTTTCTTT
15	.	TRBV5-4	.	TRBJ2-3	CASSLTRHSTDTQYF	TGTGCCAGCAGCTTGACCAGACACAGCACAGATACGCAGTATTTT
13	.	TRBV29-1	.	TRBJ2-1	CSVAGYKSHEQFF	TGCAGCGTTGCCGGGTACAAGTCCCATGAGCAGTTCTTC
12	few	TRBV29-1	TRBD2	TRBJ2-7	CSVRLAGREQYF	TGCAGCGTTAGACTAGCGGGGCGCGAGCAGTACTTC
13	.	TRBV7-8	.	TRBJ2-7	CASSFTGSHEQYF	TGTGCCAGCAGCTTTACCGGGTCCCACGAGCAGTACTTC
14	.	TRBV6-6	.	TRBJ2-3	CASSYDAGPDTQYF	TGTGCCAGCAGTTACGACGCAGGGCCAGATACGCAGTATTTT
12	.	TRBV10-1	.	TRBJ1-4	CASSESSGKLFF	TGCGCCAGCAGTGAGTCATCGGGAAAACTGTTTTTT
16	.	TRBV10-3	.	TRBJ1-6	CAISASGYLNNSPLHF	TGTGCCATCAGTGCCTCGGGGTACCTGAATAATTCACCCCTCCACTTT
12	.	TRBV6-5	.	TRBJ1-2	CASSYIGHGYTF	TGTGCCAGCAGTTACATCGGCCATGGCTACACCTTC
12	.	TRBV15	.	TRBJ2-5	CATSRVQETQYF	TGTGCCACCAGCAGAGTCCAAGAGACCCAGTACTTC
14	few	TRBV5-1	.	TRBJ2-3	CASSLVKMTDTQYF	TGCGCCAGCAGCTTGGTGAAGATGACAGATACGCAGTATTTT
12	.	TRBV10-3	.	TRBJ2-5	CAISANQETQYF	TGTGCCATCAGTGCGAACCAAGAGACCCAGTACTTC
15	once	TRBV4-1	.	TRBJ2-7	CASSQARDYSYEQYF	TGCGCCAGCAGCCAAGCTAGAGACTACTCCTACGAGCAGTACTTC
17	.	TRBV5-1	.	TRBJ2-2	CASSPGHLKPNTGELFF	TGCGCCAGCAGCCCGGGACATCTTAAACCGAACACCGGGGAGCTGTTTTTT
16	.	TRBV11-3	.	TRBJ2-1	CASTPTGTSIYNEQFF	TGTGCCAGCACCCCTACTGGGACTTCCATCTACAATGAGCAGTTCTTC
17	few	TRBV18	TRBD2	TRBJ2-6	CASSPGLAGAGANVLTF	TGTGCCAGCTCACCAGGACTAGCGGGGGCTGGGGCCAACGTCCTGACTTTC
15	.	TRBV10-2	TRBD1	TRBJ1-2	CASSVTGQGGYGYTF	TGCGCCAGCAGTGTTACGGGACAGGGGGGCTATGGCTACACCTTC
17	.	TRBV28	.	TRBJ2-1	CASTSAGQLQSYNEQFF	TGTGCCAGCACTTCCGCGGGACAGCTCCAATCCTACAATGAGCAGTTCTTC
14	.	TRBV4-3	TRBD1	TRBJ1-2	CASSPGQGDYGYTF	TGCGCCAGCAGCCCGGGACAGGGAGACTATGGCTACACCTTC
14	once	TRBV18	TRBD2	TRBJ2-3	CASSPTSGEGKQYF	TGTGCCAGCTCGCCTACTAGCGGGGAGGGGAAGCAGTATTTT
14	.	TRBV7-7	.	TRBJ2-3	CASSPTPSWDTQYF	TGTGCTAGCAGCCCTACCCCCTCCTGGGATACGCAGTATTTT
16	once	TRBV19	TRBD1	TRBJ2-7	CASSIVGGQGPYEQYF	TGTGCCAGTAGTATAGTAGGTGGACAGGGACCCTACGAGCAGTACTTC
15	.	TRBV28	.	TRBJ2-2	CASSFVVGPTGELFF	TGTGCCAGCAGTTTTGTAGTGGGCCCGACCGGGGAGCTGTTTTTT
14	.	TRBV15	TRBD2	TRBJ2-1	CATRPGLGKDEQFF	TGTGCCACCAGACCGGGACTAGGAAAGGATGAGCAGTTCTTC
15	.	TRBV4-2	.	TRBJ1-6	CASSSPSGQQSPLHF	TGTGCCAGCAGCTCCCCTTCCGGACAGCAGTCACCCCTCCACTTT
16	.	TRBV5-1	.	TRBJ1-1	CASSFSQGSFGTEAFF	TGCGCCAGCAGCTTCTCGCAGGGAAGTTTCGGCACTGAAGCTTTCTTT
16	.	TRBV10-3	.	TRBJ1-2	CAISEVKQPNPYGYTF	TGTGCCATCAGTGAGGTGAAACAGCCGAACCCCTATGGCTACACCTTC
15	.	TRBV7-2	TRBD2	TRBJ2-3	CASSLADLGLETQYF	TGTGCCAGCAGCTTAGCGGATCTGGGACTAGAAACGCAGTATTTT
16	.	TRBV7-2	.	TRBJ1-4	CASSLAGGATNEKLFF	TGTGCCAGCAGCTTAGCGGGGGGTGCAACTAATGAAAAACTGTTTTTT
13	once	TRBV30	.	TRBJ2-1	CAWSATTYNEQFF	TGTGCCTGGAGTGCGACTACATACAATGAGCAGTTCTTC
14	.	TRBV7-2	.	TRBJ2-1	CASSYQIPGPEQFF	TGTGCCAGCAGTTACCAGATTCCGGGACCCGAGCAGTTCTTC
14	few	TRBV7-8	.	TRBJ2-7	CASSSTNINYEQYF	TGTGCCAGCAGCTCGACAAATATAAACTACGAGCAGTACTTC
17	.	TRBV9	.	TRBJ2-1	CASSPRRSRVAYNEQFF	TGTGCCAGCAGCCCACGCCGATCTAGGGTGGCTTACAATGAGCAGTTCTTC
13	.	TRBV7-9	TRBD1	TRBJ1-1	CASSSRGSTEAFF	TGTGCCAGCAGCTCCAGGGGGAGCACTGAAGCTTTCTTT
16	.	TRBV5-4	TRBD2	TRBJ2-7	CASSLELAGASYEQYF	TGTGCCAGCAGCTTGGAACTAGCGGGAGCTTCCTACGAGCAGTACTTC